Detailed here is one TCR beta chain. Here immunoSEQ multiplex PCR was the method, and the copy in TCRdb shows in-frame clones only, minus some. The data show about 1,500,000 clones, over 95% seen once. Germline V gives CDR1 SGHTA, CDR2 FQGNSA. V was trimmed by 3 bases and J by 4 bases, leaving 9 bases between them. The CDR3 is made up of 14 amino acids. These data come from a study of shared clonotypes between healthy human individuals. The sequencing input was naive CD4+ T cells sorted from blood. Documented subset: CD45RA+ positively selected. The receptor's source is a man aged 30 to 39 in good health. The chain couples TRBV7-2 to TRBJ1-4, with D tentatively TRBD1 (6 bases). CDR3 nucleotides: TGTGCCAGCAGCTTTAGGACAGTTAATGAAAAACTGTTTTTT. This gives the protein CASSFRTVNEKLFF.